These 26 T cell receptor beta chains came from one sample sequenced in a study of T cell responses to AZD1222 COVID-19 vaccine. Here immunoSEQ multiplex PCR was the method, and the copy in TCRdb shows in-frame clones only, minus some. The sample shows fewer than 200,000 clones, about 90% of them seen only once. The material was peripheral blood, obtained 28 days after the second AZD1222 dose. Source of these receptors: an adult who received the AZD1222 COVID-19 vaccine.

The table lists this clone with a count of one. The chain recombines TRBV6-2 or TRBV6-3 with TRBJ2-7; D gene unclear. CDR3 length: 12 amino acids. Trimming pared 4 bases from V and 0 bases from J, leaving 4 bases between. Per germline, CDR1 MNHEY and CDR2 SVGEGT. The CDR3 DNA reads TGTGCCAGCAGTTCCGACTCCTACGAGCAGTACTTC. It codes for CASSSDSYEQYF.

This clone has more than one count but fewer than ten. CDR3 sequence reads: CASSFEDRHYGYTF. CDR3 DNA sequence: TGTGCCAGCAGCTTCGAAGACAGACACTATGGCTACACCTTC. V usage is TRBV5-5 and J usage is TRBJ1-2; D might be TRBD1 (5 bases). The CDR3 has 14 amino acids. Per the germline V gene, CDR1 is SGHKS and CDR2 is YYEKEE (reference sequence). V dropped 2 bases and J dropped 3 bases, with 11 bases sitting between them.

The CDR3 DNA sequence: TGTGCCAGCAGCTTATCTGGACAAGACACCGGGGAGCTGTTTTTT. Residues: CASSLSGQDTGELFF. The chain carries TRBV7-2 and TRBJ2-2; D is perhaps TRBD1 (5 bases). The germline V gene has CDR1 SGHTA and CDR2 FQGNSA. The CDR3 consists of 15 residues. Between the trimmed V and J ends, which lost 2 bases and 3 bases, there was a span of 10 bases.

The chain uses TRBV18 and TRBJ1-2, with a tentative D call TRBD1 (6 bases). This CDR3 is 13 amino acids long. Trimming shortened V by 4 bases and J by 8 bases, and 14 bases separated the two germline ends. CDR1 is KGHSH and CDR2 is LQKENI in the germline V gene. DNA of the CDR3: TGTGCCAGCTCACAGGGGGGCCTCGAGGGCTACACCTTC. Translated, it gives CASSQGGLEGYTF.

The chain recombines TRBV7-6 with TRBJ2-7; 13 nucleotides align to TRBD2. Trimming cost V 0 bases and J 6 bases; bases outside gene matches: 14. Per germline, CDR1 SGHVS and CDR2 FNYEAQ. The CDR3 totals 19 residues. DNA of the CDR3: TGTGCCAGCAGCTTAGCAACTAGCGGGGGGGCCTTACTCTTCAGCGAGCAGTACTTC. Translated: CASSLATSGGALLFSEQYF.

V usage is TRBV18 and J usage is TRBJ2-3; D is uncertain. The germline CDR1 and CDR2 sequences are KGHSH and LQKENI. The CDR3 has 13 amino acids. V lost 3 bases and J lost 1, with 5 bases in between. As DNA, the CDR3 is TGTGCCAGCTCACCTTCCGGCACAGATACGCAGTATTTT. Translation: CASSPSGTDTQYF.

The rearrangement links TRBV11-2 to TRBJ1-2; 9 bases are shared with TRBD1. Germline V gene lookup returns CDR1 SGHAT and CDR2 FQNNGV. Losses at the gene ends were 6 bases for V and 8 bases for J; bases not matched to a gene: 10. This CDR3 comprises 14 residues. CDR3 coding DNA: TGTGCCAGCAGACCTAACAGGGGGCGTGAAGGCTACACCTTC. It yields the protein CASRPNRGREGYTF.

The chain carries TRBV18 and TRBJ1-1, with a tentative D call TRBD1 (6 bases). V lost 8 bases to trimming and J lost 8 bases, with 18 bases between them. The germline V gene encodes CDR1 KGHSH and CDR2 LQKENI. This CDR3 has 13 residues. The DNA of the CDR3 is TGTGCCAGCCAGGACAGCCTAGGGGCCGAAGCTTTCTTT. This encodes CASQDSLGAEAFF. Variable domain in full (rest from reference TRBV18 and TRBJ1-1): NAGVMQNPRHLVRRRGQEARLRCSPMKGHSHVYWYRQLPEEGLKFMVYLQKENIIDESGMPKERFSAEFPKEGPSILRIQQVVRGDSAAYFCASQDSLGAEAFFGQGTRLTVV.

The rearrangement links TRBV6-5 to TRBJ1-5, with 8 bases lining up with TRBD1. J was trimmed by 7 bases and V by 4 bases; bases with no gene match: 6. CDR1 is MNHEY and CDR2 is SVGAGI in the germline V gene. This CDR3 region has 14 residues. CDR3: CASSSGQGWQPQHF. CDR3 nucleotides: TGTGCCAGCAGTTCTGGACAGGGATGGCAGCCCCAGCATTTT.

The rearrangement uses TRBV5-1 and TRBJ1-2; 8 bases fit TRBD1. The V segment lost 5 bases and the J segment 8 bases; nucleotides outside the gene matches: 14. The CDR3 runs 15 residues. Germline V gene sequence: CDR1 SGHRS, CDR2 YFSETQ. Written as DNA, the CDR3 is TGCGCCAGCAGAGCGGGATCAGGGGGCGCGAGGGGCTACACCTTC. Residues: CASRAGSGGARGYTF. The full variable domain, its missing parts supplied by reference TRBV5-1 and TRBJ1-2, is KAGVTQTPRYLIKTRGQQVTLSCSPISGHRSVSWYQQTPGQGLQFLFEYFSETQRNKGNFPGRFSGRQFSNSRSEMNVSTLELGDSALYLCASRAGSGGARGYTFGSGTRLTVV.

The V and J genes are TRBV28 and TRBJ1-5; a possible D gene is TRBD1 (6 bases). This CDR3 region has 17 residues. CDR1 is MDHEN and CDR2 is SYDVKM in the germline V gene. V was trimmed by 2 bases and J by 9 bases, leaving 23 bases between them. The CDR3 region has the DNA TGTGCCAGCAGTTTACAGATCGGGGGCGGAGGGGATCGGCCCCAGCATTTT. Translated: CASSLQIGGGGDRPQHF.

This clone was counted a few times. This chain links TRBV7-3 with TRBJ2-1; D might be TRBD2 (6 bases). Germline V lookup: CDR1 SGHTA, CDR2 FQGTGA. CDR3 length: 14 residues. V lost 2 bases to trimming and J lost 6 bases, with 11 bases between them. CDR3 bases: TGTGCCAGCAGCTTATCACCAGCGGGCAATGAGCAGTTCTTC. As protein: CASSLSPAGNEQFF. The full variable domain, its missing parts supplied by reference TRBV7-3 and TRBJ2-1, is GAGVSQTPSNKVTEKGKYVELRCDPISGHTALYWYRQSLGQGPEFLIYFQGTGAADDSGLPNDRFFAVRPEGSVSTLKIQRTERGDSAVYLCASSLSPAGNEQFFGPGTRLTVL.

The chain recombines TRBV6-6 with TRBJ2-3, with 8 bases lining up with TRBD2. The CDR3 runs to 17 residues. The J segment lost 0 bases and the V segment lost 6 bases, leaving 11 bases of the junction unmatched. The V gene's germline CDR1 is MNHNY and CDR2 SVGAGI (reference sequence). This CDR3 reads CASSRKRGSSSTDTQYF. The CDR3 region has the DNA TGTGCCAGCAGCCGAAAGCGGGGGTCCTCAAGCACAGATACGCAGTATTTT.

The CDR3 DNA is TGTGCCAGTAAGGAACAGGCCAAGGGGTTATACGAGCAGTACTTC. Translating it yields CASKEQAKGLYEQYF. V and J are TRBV19 and TRBJ2-7; D might be TRBD1 (5 bases). The CDR3 spans 15 residues. V lost 7 bases and J lost 4, with 20 bases in between. Germline assignment: CDR1 LNHDA and CDR2 SQIVND (reference sequence).

On this clone: The sample has other DNA sequences that encode this CDR3 too. This chain joins TRBV25-1 and TRBJ2-7; D is ambiguous. V was cut by 4 bases and J by 3 bases, with 4 bases left in between. The CDR3 is 11 residues long. Germline V CDR1 and CDR2: MGHDK, SYGVNS. The CDR3 DNA reads TGTGCCAGCAGTGGCTTCTACGAGCAGTACTTC. This translates into CASSGFYEQYF.

This chain uses TRBV28 with TRBJ2-7; TRBD1 aligns across 8 bases. Trimming removed 4 bases from V and 7 bases from J; junction bases left unmatched: 9. Germline V gives CDR1 MDHEN, CDR2 SYDVKM. The CDR3 extends over 14 amino acids. The CDR3 reads CASSYPGQDGEQYF. CDR3 sequence (DNA): TGTGCCAGCAGTTACCCGGGACAGGATGGAGAGCAGTACTTC.

V and J are TRBV10-3 and TRBJ1-1, with TRBD1 matching 7 bases. Trimming cost V 6 bases and J 1 base; bases outside gene matches: 5. The V gene's germline CDR1 is ENHRY and CDR2 SYGVKD. CDR3 length: 14 residues. This CDR3 reads CAISNRGANTEAFF. CDR3 bases: TGTGCCATCAGCAACAGGGGCGCGAACACTGAAGCTTTCTTT.

The table lists this clone with a count of one. The J gene is TRBJ1-1, the V gene TRBV7-2; D perhaps matches TRBD1 (5 bases). Looked up from germline, CDR1 is SGHTA and CDR2 is FQGNSA. V lost 5 bases to trimming and J lost 4 bases, with 11 bases between them. The CDR3 contains 13 residues. The CDR3 sequence is CASSVRVGTEAFF. The CDR3 DNA reads as TGTGCCAGCAGCGTCAGGGTCGGCACTGAAGCTTTCTTT.

This clone was picked up one time. This sequence joins TRBV18 and TRBJ1-3, with a weak D call TRBD1 (5 bases). This CDR3 is 16 amino acids long. The germline gives CDR1 KGHSH, CDR2 LQKENI. Trimming took 5 bases from V and 0 from J, leaving 14 bases between them. CDR3 residues: CASSGLRGLSGNTIYF. For the CDR3, the DNA is TGTGCCAGCTCAGGATTAAGGGGACTCTCTGGAAACACCATATATTTT. Supplemented by reference TRBV18 and TRBJ1-3, the full variable domain reads NAGVMQNPRHLVRRRGQEARLRCSPMKGHSHVYWYRQLPEEGLKFMVYLQKENIIDESGMPKERFSAEFPKEGPSILRIQQVVRGDSAAYFCASSGLRGLSGNTIYFGEGSWLTVV.

The chain joins TRBV7-3 to TRBJ2-5; weak D call: TRBD2 (7 bases). V dropped 1 base and J dropped 2 bases, with 11 bases sitting between them. The CDR3 consists of 15 residues. Germline loops: CDR1 SGHTA, CDR2 FQGTGA. CDR3 coding DNA: TGTGCCAGCAGCTTAATGGGGGGGCCGCAAGAGACCCAGTACTTC. Translation gives CASSLMGGPQETQYF.

The J gene is TRBJ1-2, the V gene TRBV7-2, with TRBD1 matching 11 bases. This CDR3 is built from 16 residues. Trimming removed 4 bases from V and 6 bases from J; junction bases left unmatched: 10. The V gene's germline CDR1 is SGHTA and CDR2 FQGNSA. CDR3 DNA: TGTGCCAGCAGCTACGGAGGACAGGGGGCTTTGAATGGCTACACCTTC. As protein: CASSYGGQGALNGYTF.

CDR3 protein: CASSSRNPGTSVTQYF. The CDR3 coding sequence is TGTGCCAGCAGCTCCCGAAACCCCGGGACTAGCGTGACGCAGTATTTT. The V and J genes are TRBV7-2 and TRBJ2-3, with 10 bases lining up with TRBD2. Germline CDR1 and CDR2: SGHTA and FQGNSA. The CDR3 is made up of 16 amino acids. V lost 4 bases and J lost 9; bases outside the gene matches: 13. Drawing the rest from reference TRBV7-2 and TRBJ2-3, the complete variable domain is GAGVSQSPSNKVTEKGKDVELRCDPISGHTALYWYRQSLGQGLEFLIYFQGNSAPDKSGLPSDRFSAERTGGSVSTLTIQRTQQEDSAVYLCASSSRNPGTSVTQYFGPGTRLTVL.

J is TRBJ2-7 and V is TRBV11-3; D ambiguous. Germline CDR1 reads SGHNT; CDR2 reads YENEEA. V was trimmed by 2 bases and J by 0 bases, leaving 8 bases between them. This CDR3 is 14 amino acids long. The CDR3 here is CASSLPKSSYEQYF. Written as DNA, the CDR3 is TGTGCCAGCAGCTTACCTAAAAGCTCCTACGAGCAGTACTTC.

This clone turned up a few times. The rearrangement uses TRBV11-1 and TRBJ1-2; TRBD1 agrees at 8 bases. This CDR3 contains 13 residues. V was pared by 3 bases and J by 13 bases, with 10 bases of the junction left unmatched. Germline CDR1 and CDR2: SGHAT and FQDESV (reference sequence). CDR3 sequence (DNA): TGTGCCAGCAGCTTCCCGGGACAGGTCCTCGGCACCTTC. It translates to CASSFPGQVLGTF.

This clone was recorded a few times. The chain recombines TRBV2 with TRBJ2-5, with D tentatively TRBD1 or TRBD2 (5 bases each). V was clipped by 4 bases and J by 5 bases, with 11 bases between them. Germline V gene lookup returns CDR1 SNHLY and CDR2 FYNNEI. The CDR3 runs to 13 residues. The chain's CDR3 is CASSVGVEETQYF. CDR3 DNA sequence: TGTGCCAGCAGTGTGGGGGTGGAGGAGACCCAGTACTTC. The full variable domain, completed using reference TRBV2 and TRBJ2-5, is EPEVTQTPSHQVTQMGQEVILRCVPISNHLYFYWYRQILGQKVEFLVSFYNNEISEKSEIFDDQFSVERPDGSNFTLKIRSTKLEDSAMYFCASSVGVEETQYFGPGTRLLVL.

The chain joins TRBV4-1 to TRBJ2-1; TRBD2 matches 14 bases. CDR1 and CDR2 from the germline V gene are MGHRA and YSYEKL. V gave up 3 bases and J gave up 10 bases; unmatched junction bases: 11. The CDR3 has 17 residues. The CDR3 sequence: CASSHSRETSGGAEQFF. The CDR3 DNA is TGCGCCAGCAGCCATTCCCGGGAGACTAGCGGGGGGGCGGAGCAGTTCTTC.